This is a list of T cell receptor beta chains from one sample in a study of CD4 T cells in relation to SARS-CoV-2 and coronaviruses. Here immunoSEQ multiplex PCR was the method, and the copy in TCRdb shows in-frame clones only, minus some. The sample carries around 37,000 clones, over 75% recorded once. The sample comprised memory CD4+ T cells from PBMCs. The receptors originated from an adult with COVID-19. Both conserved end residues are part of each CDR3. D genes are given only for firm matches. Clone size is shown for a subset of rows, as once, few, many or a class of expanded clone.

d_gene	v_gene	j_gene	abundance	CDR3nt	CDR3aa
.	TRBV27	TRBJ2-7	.	TGTGCCAGCAGTTGGAACTACCCGGATCCTCGCGAGCAGTACTTC	CASSWNYPDPREQYF
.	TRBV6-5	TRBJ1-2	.	TGTGCCAGCAGCCAAAATTCACTTGGACCTTACACCTTC	CASSQNSLGPYTF
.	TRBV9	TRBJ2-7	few	TGTGCCAGCAGCGTAAGTCTGGGAGAGTACGAGCAGTACTTC	CASSVSLGEYEQYF
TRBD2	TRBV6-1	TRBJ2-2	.	TGTGCCAGCAGTGAATTCGCTAGCGGAACCGGGGAGCTGTTTTTT	CASSEFASGTGELFF
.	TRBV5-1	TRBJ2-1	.	TGCGCCAGCAGCTTAGGGGGCTCCTACAATGAGCAGTTCTTC	CASSLGGSYNEQFF
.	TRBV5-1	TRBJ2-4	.	TGCGCCAGCAGCTTGGACAGGCAAAACATTCAGTACTTC	CASSLDRQNIQYF
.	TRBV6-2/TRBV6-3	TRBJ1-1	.	TGTGCCAGCAGTTTCCGGACATTCACTGAAGCTTTCTTT	CASSFRTFTEAFF
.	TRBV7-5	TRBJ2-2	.	TGTGTCAAGAAGAACGGGACTAACTATACTGATTCGAACACCGGGGAGCTGTTTTTT	CVKKNGTNYTDSNTGELFF
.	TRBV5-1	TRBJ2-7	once	TGCGCCAGCAGCTTGGTAGGGACAAATTCCTACGAGCAGTACTTC	CASSLVGTNSYEQYF
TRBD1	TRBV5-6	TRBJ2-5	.	TGTGCCAGCAGCACCCAGGGGGTAGGGGAAGAGACCCAGTACTTC	CASSTQGVGEETQYF
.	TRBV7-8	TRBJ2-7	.	TGTGCCAGCAGCTTAGCGGTAGCCACCTACGAGCAGTACTTC	CASSLAVATYEQYF
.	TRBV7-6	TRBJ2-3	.	TGTGCCAGCAGCGCGACTACTGTCCCGGCAGAGACGCAGTATTTT	CASSATTVPAETQYF
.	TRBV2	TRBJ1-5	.	TGTGCCAGCAGTGCGGAGGGGCAGCCCCAGCATTTT	CASSAEGQPQHF
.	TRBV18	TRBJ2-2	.	TGTGCCAGCTCACTCCGGGACTACACCGGGGAGCTGTTTTTT	CASSLRDYTGELFF
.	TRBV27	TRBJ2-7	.	TGTGCCAGCAGTTTGGGTTGGGGGTACGGCTCCTACGAGCAGTACTTC	CASSLGWGYGSYEQYF
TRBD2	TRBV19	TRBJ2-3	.	TGTGCCAGTAGTAACCGAGCGGGAGGATTTACAGATACGCAGTATTTT	CASSNRAGGFTDTQYF
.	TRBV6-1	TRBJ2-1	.	TGTGCCAGCAGTGAAGCGCGCGACGGGTACAATGAGCAGTTCTTC	CASSEARDGYNEQFF
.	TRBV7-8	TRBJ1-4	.	TGTGCCAGCAGCTCCACACGACCCTCGGCTGGTGAAAAACTGTTTTTT	CASSSTRPSAGEKLFF
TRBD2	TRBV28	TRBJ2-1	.	TGTGCCAGCAGCTTAACTCCGGGACTAGCGGGAGATGGTTCCTACAATGAGCAGTTCTTC	CASSLTPGLAGDGSYNEQFF
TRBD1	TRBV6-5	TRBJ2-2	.	TGTGCCAGCAAAGGGGGCGCGTCCGGGGAGCTGTTTTTT	CASKGGASGELFF
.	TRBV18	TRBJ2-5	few	TGTGCCAGCTCACCACAAGAGACCCAGTACTTC	CASSPQETQYF
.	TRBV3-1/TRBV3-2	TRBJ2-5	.	TGTGCCAGCAGCCAACGAACAGAAGAGACCCAGTACTTC	CASSQRTEETQYF
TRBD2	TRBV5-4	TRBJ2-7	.	TGTGCCACCGCCGCGGCGGGAGGAAAGGAGCAGTACTTC	CATAAAGGKEQYF
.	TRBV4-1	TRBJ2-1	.	TGCGCCAGCAGCCAAGGTACCCCAACCGGTCGCAGGGTGCGCGTCAATGAGCAGTTCTTC	CASSQGTPTGRRVRVNEQFF
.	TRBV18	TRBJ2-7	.	TGTGCCAGCTCACGGGACATCGGATACGAGCAGTACTTC	CASSRDIGYEQYF
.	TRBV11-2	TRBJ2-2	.	TGTGCCAGCAGCTTAACGGGGTTGAACACCGGGGAGCTGTTTTTT	CASSLTGLNTGELFF
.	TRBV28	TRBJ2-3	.	TGTGCCAGCAGTTACGGTGCAGATACGCAGTATTTT	CASSYGADTQYF
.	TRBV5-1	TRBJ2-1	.	TGCGCCAGCAGCTTGGTTGTCGTGGACTCGCACAATGAGCAGTTCTTC	CASSLVVVDSHNEQFF
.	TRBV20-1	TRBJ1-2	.	TGCAGTGCTAGTACAGAGTCCTATGGCTACACCTTC	CSASTESYGYTF
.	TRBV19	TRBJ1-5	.	TGTGCCAGTAGTATCGCCAGAAGGCAACATCAGCCCCAGCATTTT	CASSIARRQHQPQHF
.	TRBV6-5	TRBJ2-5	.	TGTGCCAGCAGGAAGAGGGCTAATTCTCAAGAGACCCAGTACTTC	CASRKRANSQETQYF
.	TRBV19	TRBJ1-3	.	TGTGCCAGTAGTAGAAGCTCTGGAAACACCATATATTTT	CASSRSSGNTIYF
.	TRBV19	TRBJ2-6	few	TGTGCCAGTAGTATCTACGGCTCTGGGGCCAACGTCCTGACTTTC	CASSIYGSGANVLTF
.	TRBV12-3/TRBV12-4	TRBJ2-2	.	TGTGCCAGCAACAATTGGGCGGGCGGGGAGCTGTTTTTT	CASNNWAGGELFF
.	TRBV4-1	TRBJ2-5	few	TGCGCCAGCAGCCAGTCGGTTAGGGGGGCGAGGTTGAGGCCGACACAAGAGACCCAGTACTTC	CASSQSVRGARLRPTQETQYF
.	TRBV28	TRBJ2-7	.	TGTGCCAGCAGCTTTAGCGGAAACTCCTACGAGCAGTACTTC	CASSFSGNSYEQYF
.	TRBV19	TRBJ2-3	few	TGTGCCAGTAAGGTACAAGGGGGAGTTGGAACAGATACGCAGTATTTT	CASKVQGGVGTDTQYF
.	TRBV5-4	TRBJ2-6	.	TGTGCCAGCAGCTCAGCGACAGGGGCCAACGTCCTGACTTTC	CASSSATGANVLTF
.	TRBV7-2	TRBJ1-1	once	TGTGCCAGCAGCTTAATGCAGGCCTACACTGAAGCTTTCTTT	CASSLMQAYTEAFF
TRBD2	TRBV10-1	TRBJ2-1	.	TGCGCCGGCTTCTCTCCGATAGGGAGCGGGAGTAGGGTTGAGCAGTTCTTC	CAGFSPIGSGSRVEQFF
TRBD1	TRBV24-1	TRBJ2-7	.	TGTGCCACCACCTTGGGACAGGCCTACGAGCAGTACTTC	CATTLGQAYEQYF
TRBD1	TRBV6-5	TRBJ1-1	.	TGTGCCAGCATCGGGACAGGTCAACAGACTGAAGCTTTCTTT	CASIGTGQQTEAFF
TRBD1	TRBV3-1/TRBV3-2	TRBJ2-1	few	TGTGCCAGCAGCCAAAGAACAAGGGGGCGAAGCTCCTACAATGAGCAGTTCTTC	CASSQRTRGRSSYNEQFF
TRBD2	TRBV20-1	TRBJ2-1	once	TGCAGTGCTAGTTCTCGGGGGGCCTACAATGAGCAGTTCTTC	CSASSRGAYNEQFF
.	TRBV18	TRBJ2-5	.	TGTGCCAGCTCACCATCAGGGGCCCAAGAGACCCAGTACTTC	CASSPSGAQETQYF
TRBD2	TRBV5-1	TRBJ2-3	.	TGCGCCAGCAGCTTGTCGGCGGGAGCGGATACGCAGTATTTT	CASSLSAGADTQYF
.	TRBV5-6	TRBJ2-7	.	TGTGCCAGCAGCTTGTTAGGACAAATCCCTCTGAACGAGCAGTACTTC	CASSLLGQIPLNEQYF
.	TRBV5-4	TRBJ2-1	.	TGTGCCAGCAGCTTGGGACAGCCCCTCCACAATGAGCAGTTCTTC	CASSLGQPLHNEQFF
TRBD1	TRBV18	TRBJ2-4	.	TGTGCCAGCTCACGATCGGGGGACAGGGGCGCTTCTGCTTCCTTC	CASSRSGDRGASASF
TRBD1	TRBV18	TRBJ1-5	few	TGTGCCAGCTCACCAGGACAGGCTAATCAGCCCCAGCATTTT	CASSPGQANQPQHF
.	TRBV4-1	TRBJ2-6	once	TGCGCCAGCAGCCACCGAGGTGTTGGATTGGACAGAATTTCTGGGGCCAACGTCCTGACTTTC	CASSHRGVGLDRISGANVLTF
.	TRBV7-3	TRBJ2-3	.	TGTGCCAGCAACCTCGGGGGTCTGGCAGATACGCAGTATTTT	CASNLGGLADTQYF
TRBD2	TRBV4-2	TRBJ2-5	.	TGTGCCAGCAGCCAAGATGGGGGGAGGGCCGGGGAGACCCAGTACTTC	CASSQDGGRAGETQYF
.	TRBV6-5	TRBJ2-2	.	TGTGCCAGCGTTTTTTCCAGGACGAACACCGGGGAGCTGTTTTTT	CASVFSRTNTGELFF
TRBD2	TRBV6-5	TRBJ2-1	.	TGTGCCAGCAGTCCCAGCGGGAGCCCGATGAATGAGCAGTTCTTC	CASSPSGSPMNEQFF
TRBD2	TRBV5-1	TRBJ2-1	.	TGCGCCAGCAGCTTGCTAGCGGGAGCGGGGTCCTACAATGAGCAGTTCTTC	CASSLLAGAGSYNEQFF
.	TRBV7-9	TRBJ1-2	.	TGTGCCAGCAGCTTAGCTGGGCAGGACTATAACTATGGCTACACCTTC	CASSLAGQDYNYGYTF
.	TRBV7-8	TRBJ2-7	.	TGTGCCAGCAGCTTAGAACCGAGCCCCTCCTACGAGCAGTACTTC	CASSLEPSPSYEQYF
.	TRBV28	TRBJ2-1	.	TGTGCCAGCAGAACCGGGAGCAGGGGGAACAATGAGCAGTTCTTC	CASRTGSRGNNEQFF